The 11 T cell receptor beta chains given below trace back to one sample, sequenced in a study of T cell responses to AZD1222 COVID-19 vaccine. Here immunoSEQ multiplex PCR was the method, and the copy in TCRdb shows in-frame clones only, minus some. The sample holds 170,000 or so clones; around 90% are singletons and the top ten take 2.6%. Sequencing was performed on peripheral blood, taken on day 0 of AZD1222 vaccination. These receptors were obtained from an adult in good health.

This clone was counted between two and nine times. This chain links TRBV28 with TRBJ1-3, with D possibly matching TRBD1 (5 bases). Trimming removed 3 bases at V and 3 bases at J, with 15 bases between. CDR1 is MDHEN and CDR2 is SYDVKM in the germline V gene. The CDR3 runs to 16 residues. CDR3 protein: CASSLPAGVGGNTIYF. The CDR3 DNA sequence: TGTGCCAGCAGTTTGCCGGCGGGGGTGGGTGGAAACACCATATATTTT.

V gene TRBV27 combines with J gene TRBJ1-4; 7 nucleotides line up with TRBD1. Germline V lookup: CDR1 MNHEY, CDR2 SMNVEV (reference sequence). The V and J ends lost 11 bases and 4 bases, in that order; junction bases with no gene match: 10. This CDR3 comprises 14 residues. The CDR3 sequence is CASKGQDYNEKLFF. CDR3 bases: TGTGCCTCGAAAGGACAGGACTATAATGAAAAACTGTTTTTT.

The chain couples TRBV18 to TRBJ2-7; possible D gene TRBD2, 6 bases. CDR1 is KGHSH, CDR2 LQKENI, per germline. The CDR3 totals 15 residues. Trimming cost V 5 bases and J 2 bases, with 16 bases left between them. The DNA of the CDR3 is TGTGCCAGCTCATCCCCGGGACTCAGCGCCTACGAGCAGTACTTC. The encoded protein is CASSSPGLSAYEQYF.

The rearrangement links TRBV5-1 to TRBJ2-7; weak D call: TRBD2 (5 bases). Trimming removed 0 bases at V and 5 bases at J, with 18 bases between. Germline V gives CDR1 SGHRS, CDR2 YFSETQ. The CDR3 consists of 16 residues. CDR3 amino acids: CASSLATTSNFHEQYF. CDR3 coding DNA: TGCGCCAGCAGCTTGGCTACTACTAGTAACTTCCACGAGCAGTACTTC.

V and J are TRBV7-9 and TRBJ2-1; 11 bases are shared with TRBD2. Germline lookup yields CDR1 SEHNR and CDR2 FQNEAQ (reference sequence). The V and J ends lost 1 base and 10 bases, in that order; junction bases with no gene match: 9. The CDR3 contains 16 residues. The CDR3 DNA reads as TGTGCCAGCAGCTTAGGCAGGACTAGCGGGTCGGGAGAGCAGTTCTTC. This sequence encodes CASSLGRTSGSGEQFF. Full variable domain (outside the CDR3, taken from reference TRBV7-9 and TRBJ2-1): DTGVSQNPRHKITKRGQNVTFRCDPISEHNRLYWYRQTLGQGPEFLTYFQNEAQLEKSRLLSDRFSAERPKGSFSTLEIQRTEQGDSAMYLCASSLGRTSGSGEQFFGPGTRLTVL.

J is TRBJ2-1 and V is TRBV19, with D possibly TRBD2 on 5 matching bases. V lost 5 bases to trimming and J lost 9 bases, with 14 bases between them. Looked up from germline, CDR1 is LNHDA and CDR2 is SQIVND (reference sequence). There are 13 residues in the CDR3. Here the CDR3 DNA reads TGTGCCAGTAGTGCCTCGACGGGGATTGAGCAGTTCTTC. Its translation: CASSASTGIEQFF.

V is TRBV19 and J is TRBJ2-1; D is undetermined. Trimming took 2 bases from V and 3 from J, leaving 14 bases between them. CDR1 is LNHDA and CDR2 is SQIVND in the germline V gene (reference sequence). The CDR3 contains 16 residues. For the CDR3, the DNA is TGTGCCAGTAGTATAACGGGCTGGACGGGCTACAATGAGCAGTTCTTC. Protein product: CASSITGWTGYNEQFF.

Many counts were recorded for this clone. The sample carries other DNA sequences with the same CDR3. The V call is TRBV5-1, the J call TRBJ1-2; the D gene is possibly TRBD1 (5 bases). Trimming pared 0 bases from V and 4 bases from J, leaving 7 bases between. Per the germline V gene, CDR1 is SGHRS and CDR2 is YFSETQ. The CDR3 consists of 13 residues. CDR3 amino acids: CASSLGQSYGYTF. In DNA form, the CDR3 reads TGCGCCAGCAGCTTGGGACAGAGCTATGGCTACACCTTC. The full variable domain, rest sourced from reference TRBV5-1 and TRBJ1-2, is KAGVTQTPRYLIKTRGQQVTLSCSPISGHRSVSWYQQTPGQGLQFLFEYFSETQRNKGNFPGRFSGRQFSNSRSEMNVSTLELGDSALYLCASSLGQSYGYTFGSGTRLTVV.

This chain joins TRBV11-3 and TRBJ2-1; TRBD1 or TRBD2 may be the D gene (7 bases each). Germline values: CDR1 SGHNT, CDR2 YENEEA. Between the trimmed V and J ends, which lost 1 base and 4 bases, there was a span of 14 bases. CDR3 length equals 16 residues. CDR3 coding DNA: TGTGCCAGCAGCTTAGGGGGAGGGGGCAGGTACAATGAGCAGTTCTTC. The encoded protein is CASSLGGGGRYNEQFF.

The chain recombines TRBV3-1 (or the pseudogene TRBV3-2) with TRBJ2-3; D might be TRBD2 (5 bases). Trimming pared 5 bases from V and 4 bases from J, leaving 13 bases between. Germline assignment: CDR1 LGHDT and CDR2 YNNKEL (reference sequence). The CDR3 is 14 amino acids. This chain's CDR3 is CASSSWTAPDTQYF. The CDR3 region has the DNA TGTGCCAGCAGCTCATGGACTGCCCCAGATACGCAGTATTTT.

This clone occurred a few times. V gene TRBV10-2 combines with J gene TRBJ1-5, with 7 bases matching TRBD1. Germline lookup yields CDR1 WSHSY and CDR2 SAAADI. The CDR3 runs to 14 residues. The V and J ends lost 0 bases and 6 bases, in that order; junction bases with no gene match: 2. The CDR3 DNA reads TGCGCCAGCAGTGAGTCCAGGGGGGGTCAGCCCCAGCATTTT. Translation: CASSESRGGQPQHF.